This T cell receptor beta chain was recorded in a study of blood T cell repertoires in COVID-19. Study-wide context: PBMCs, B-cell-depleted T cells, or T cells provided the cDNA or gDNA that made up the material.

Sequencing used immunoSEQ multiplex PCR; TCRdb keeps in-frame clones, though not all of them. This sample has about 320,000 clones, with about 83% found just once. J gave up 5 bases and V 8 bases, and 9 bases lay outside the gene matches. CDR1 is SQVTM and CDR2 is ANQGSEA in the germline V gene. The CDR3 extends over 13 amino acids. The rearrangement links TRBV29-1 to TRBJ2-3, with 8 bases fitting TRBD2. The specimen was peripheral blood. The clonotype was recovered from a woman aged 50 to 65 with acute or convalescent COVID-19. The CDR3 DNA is TGCAGCCCCTTCAGGCGGGAGGAAGATACGCAGTATTTT. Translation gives CSPFRREEDTQYF.